A selection of T cell receptor beta chains follows, all from one sample in a study of T cell clones after liver transplantation. The protocol was immunoSEQ multiplex PCR, while the TCRdb copy is restricted to in-frame clones and leaves out a portion. The table has around 70,000 clones, more than 85% seen once; the top ten hold approximately 0.92%. Sequencing was performed on CD4+ T cells from blood, taken about 27 months after liver transplant. The receptors originated from a human patient who received a liver transplant. Some T cells may be the graft donor's. CDR3s include the opening cysteine and the closing phenylalanine or tryptophan. A D gene is named only where the DNA matches it firmly. The size field is filled for only some rows; it gives once, few, many or a size class.

D gene	V gene	clone size	J gene	CDR3 DNA	CDR3 protein
TRBD1	TRBV11-2	once	TRBJ1-1	TGTGCCAGCAGCTTAACAGGGGGCGGCACTGAAGCTTTCTTT	CASSLTGGGTEAFF
.	TRBV4-1	.	TRBJ2-1	TGCGCCAGCAGCCAAGTTTTTCCCCCGGGGGGCGCCTCCTACAATGAGCAGTTCTTC	CASSQVFPPGGASYNEQFF
.	TRBV10-3	.	TRBJ2-7	TGTGCCATCAGTGAGACCCCGGGCGCAGGGCAGTACTTC	CAISETPGAGQYF
.	TRBV5-1	.	TRBJ2-3	TGCGCCAGCAGCTTGGAGGCTCCCACAGATACGCAGTATTTT	CASSLEAPTDTQYF
.	TRBV10-3	.	TRBJ2-1	TGTGCCACTTGGAGGGGGGAGGACTCCTACAATGAGCAGTTCTTC	CATWRGEDSYNEQFF
.	TRBV5-1	.	TRBJ2-5	TGCGCCAGCAGCCCCTTCGGACAGGGAGGGGAGACCCAGTACTTC	CASSPFGQGGETQYF
.	TRBV6-1	.	TRBJ2-1	TGTGCCAGCAGTTGGGCCTCTGGGGTTGGTGAGCAGTTCTTC	CASSWASGVGEQFF
.	TRBV5-4	.	TRBJ2-3	TGTGCCAGCAGCCCCAATACTTTCACAGATACGCAGTATTTT	CASSPNTFTDTQYF
.	TRBV6-5	.	TRBJ1-5	TGTGCCAGCAGTTACCTGGGGTACAATCAGCCCCAGCATTTT	CASSYLGYNQPQHF
.	TRBV21-1	.	TRBJ2-7	TGTGCCAGCAGCAAAGGACTAGCGGGAGAGGGTGGCGAGCAGTACTTC	CASSKGLAGEGGEQYF
TRBD1	TRBV6-6	.	TRBJ2-2	TGTGCCAGCAGTTATTCGACAGGGCAAACCGGGGAGCTGTTTTTT	CASSYSTGQTGELFF
.	TRBV7-9	.	TRBJ1-1	TGTGCCAGCATCGCAGGGGACCTCACTGAAGCTTTCTTT	CASIAGDLTEAFF
.	TRBV5-6	.	TRBJ2-3	TGTGCCAGCAGCTTGGGGGCAGATACGCAGTATTTT	CASSLGADTQYF
TRBD1	TRBV5-1	.	TRBJ2-7	TGCGCCAGCAGCTTGGGGACAGGCTTC	CASSLGTGF
.	TRBV9	.	TRBJ1-1	TGTGCCAGCAGCTTTCCCCCCGGGGGGGCCAACACTGAAGCTTTCTTT	CASSFPPGGANTEAFF
.	TRBV7-2	.	TRBJ2-2	TGTGCCAGCAGCCCCTGGTTGGGTAGTGCCGGGGAGCTGTTTTTT	CASSPWLGSAGELFF
.	TRBV11-2	medium-sized	TRBJ2-7	TGTGCCAGCAGCTCCGTGACAGGAAGCTCCTACGAGCAGTACTTC	CASSSVTGSSYEQYF
.	TRBV2	.	TRBJ2-7	TGTGCCAGCAGCGCTGAAGGTCCCTGGTCCGGCGAGCAGTACTTC	CASSAEGPWSGEQYF
.	TRBV11-2	.	TRBJ2-3	TGTGCCAGCAGCTTGCGGGCAGATACGCAGTATTTT	CASSLRADTQYF
.	TRBV20-1	.	TRBJ2-1	TGCAGAAACCTCAGGGATATATGGCAGTTCTTC	CRNLRDIWQFF
.	TRBV28	.	TRBJ2-1	TGTGCCAGCAGCCAATATATCGGGACAAGTGAGCAGTTCTTC	CASSQYIGTSEQFF
TRBD1	TRBV11-3	once	TRBJ2-7	TGTGCCAGCAGCTTATTAACAGGGGTCACCGAGCAGTACTTC	CASSLLTGVTEQYF
.	TRBV11-3	.	TRBJ2-5	TGTGCCAGCAGCCCAAGCCTAGTCCAAGAGACCCAGTACTTC	CASSPSLVQETQYF
TRBD2	TRBV30	.	TRBJ2-1	TGTGCCTGGAGTACTAATGGACTAGCGGGAGGCGAGCAGTTCTTC	CAWSTNGLAGGEQFF
.	TRBV30	.	TRBJ2-7	TGTGCCTGGAGTGTAAAGGGGGTCTCCTACGAGCAGTACTTC	CAWSVKGVSYEQYF
.	TRBV2	.	TRBJ2-7	TGTGCCAGCAGTGAAATGGGATACGAGCAGTACTTC	CASSEMGYEQYF
TRBD2	TRBV5-1	few	TRBJ2-6	TGCGCCAGCAGTTTAGAACTAGCGGGAGCATCTGGGGCCAACGTCCTGACTTTC	CASSLELAGASGANVLTF
TRBD2	TRBV7-9	.	TRBJ2-1	TGTGCCAGCAGCTTATTCGGGGGACTAGCGGTGTCCAATGAGCAGTTCTTC	CASSLFGGLAVSNEQFF
TRBD2	TRBV28	once	TRBJ2-3	TGTGCCAGCAGTTTCCCTAGCGGGAGTTCAGATACGCAGTATTTT	CASSFPSGSSDTQYF
.	TRBV4-2	.	TRBJ2-3	TGTGCCAGCAGCCAAAGGGGGGCGGAAAGGGGAGATACGCAGTATTTT	CASSQRGAERGDTQYF
.	TRBV2	once	TRBJ2-7	TGTGCCAACACCCAAACAGGGAACGAGCAGTACTTC	CANTQTGNEQYF
.	TRBV6-1	.	TRBJ1-5	TGTGCCAGCAGTGAACAAGAGGGTGTAAGGCAGCCCCAGCATTTT	CASSEQEGVRQPQHF
TRBD1	TRBV28	.	TRBJ1-5	TGTGCCAGCAGTTTAGACAGGGGATATCAGCCCCAGCATTTT	CASSLDRGYQPQHF
TRBD2	TRBV19	.	TRBJ2-1	TGTGCCAGTAGTACACTAGCGGATCCATACAATGAGCAGTTCTTC	CASSTLADPYNEQFF
.	TRBV4-1	.	TRBJ1-1	TGCGCCAGCAGCCGACCGGGACCGCGTGTAGCTGAAGCTTTCTTT	CASSRPGPRVAEAFF
TRBD2	TRBV6-1	.	TRBJ2-1	TGTGCCAGCGGTGGACTAGCGGCTGCGGGCGAGGGGTTCTTC	CASGGLAAAGEGFF
.	TRBV7-9	.	TRBJ2-3	TGTGCCAGCAGCTTAGAAGGGATCACAGATACGCAGTATTTT	CASSLEGITDTQYF
TRBD2	TRBV7-9	.	TRBJ2-6	TGTGCCAGCAGCTTAGAGCCCGGGGGGACCGGGGCCAACGTCCTGACTTTC	CASSLEPGGTGANVLTF
.	TRBV29-1	.	TRBJ1-1	TGCAGCGTTGAAGGACGGGGACCCCAGGGGGCTTTCTTT	CSVEGRGPQGAFF
.	TRBV2	once	TRBJ2-1	TGTGCCAGCACCCGGGCGACCTCCTACAATGAGCAGTTCTTC	CASTRATSYNEQFF
.	TRBV9	few	TRBJ1-5	TGTGCCAGCAGCGTTGGGGGGAGCAATCAGCCCCAGCATTTT	CASSVGGSNQPQHF
.	TRBV29-1	.	TRBJ2-6	TGCAGCGTTGCGAGGGACTCTGGGGCCAACGTCCTGACTTTC	CSVARDSGANVLTF
TRBD1	TRBV2	.	TRBJ1-2	TGTGCCAGCAGCCGAAGCAAAAACCGGGACAGGGCCGCTTTTGGCGATGGCTACACCTTC	CASSRSKNRDRAAFGDGYTF
.	TRBV10-2	.	TRBJ1-2	TGCGCCAGCAGTGACACCGGGGTGCTACATGGCTACACCTTC	CASSDTGVLHGYTF
.	TRBV29-1	.	TRBJ2-3	TGCAGCGTACCCACAGGCACAGATACGCAGTATTTT	CSVPTGTDTQYF
.	TRBV5-1	few	TRBJ1-2	TGCGCCAGCAGCTTGGGGGGAAGTAATGACTATGGCTACACCTTC	CASSLGGSNDYGYTF
TRBD2	TRBV7-9	.	TRBJ2-5	TGTGCCAGCAGCCAAGGACTAGCGGGAGTCTCGGAGACCCAGTACTTC	CASSQGLAGVSETQYF
.	TRBV18	.	TRBJ2-7	TGTGCCAGCTCACCACAAACTAGCTTCGGCGAGCAGTACTTC	CASSPQTSFGEQYF
TRBD1	TRBV29-1	.	TRBJ1-1	TGCAGCGTTGAAAGGACAGGGGGCACTGAAGCTTTCTTT	CSVERTGGTEAFF
.	TRBV6-1	.	TRBJ1-2	TGTGCCAGCAATCAAGGCCCTGGCTACACCTTC	CASNQGPGYTF
.	TRBV6-5	.	TRBJ2-2	TGTGCCAGCAGTACCCTCGGTGTTGGGACCGGGGAGCTGTTTTTT	CASSTLGVGTGELFF
.	TRBV9	.	TRBJ2-2	TGTGCCAGCAGCGTAGTGGCGGGGCTCGGGCGCGGGGAGCTGTTTTTT	CASSVVAGLGRGELFF
.	TRBV5-1	once	TRBJ2-5	TGCGCCAGCAGCTTGGTGAGGGATTTGGAGACCCAGTACTTC	CASSLVRDLETQYF
TRBD2	TRBV29-1	.	TRBJ2-1	TGCAGCGCCCCGGGGGGGGCAGGCTTACAGTTCTTC	CSAPGGAGLQFF
.	TRBV4-3	once	TRBJ1-2	TGCGCCAGCAGCCAAGCCGGAGCTTCGGGCTATGGCTACACCTTC	CASSQAGASGYGYTF